The T cell receptor beta chain described here comes from a study of shared clonotypes between healthy human individuals (dated by TCRdb to between 2020 and 2021). At the level of the whole study: A couple of women and three men aged 18 to 49 years were included in the cohort. To estimate repertoire size and how much clonotypes are shared between individuals, the study performed deep sequencing of blood TCR repertoires from five healthy adults. To increase sequencing depth and limit assay-specific biases, TCR repertoire library preparation and sequencing were carried out by different laboratories using diverse techniques. Per donor, three plates each were used for CD4 naive and CD4 memory, two for CD8 naive, and one for CD8 memory. Each donor's leukapheresis produced roughly between roughly 0.85 and 9 billion PBMCs.

Trimming takes 4 bases off V and 3 bases off J; junction bases not matched to a gene: 9. From the cysteine up to the phenylalanine, the CDR3 has a length of 17 residues. Solely the CDR3 DNA is kept, with 51 bases framed from the first base. CDR1 and CDR2, looked up from the germline V gene, are SGDLS and YYNGEE. The investigation overall reported the following: Roughly 5% of naive CD4, roughly 3.6% of naive CD8, roughly 2.4% of memory CD4, and approximately 0.39% of memory CD8 clonotypes were shared across several donors. Because the study included only a small number of donors, the genetic and exposure-history diversity represented was limited. Sampling was restricted to blood, and TCR repertoires in tissue are likely to differ from TCR repertoires in blood. Compared with non-shared clonotypes, clonotypes shared by all four sorted-subset donors had higher generation probabilities. Naive subsets generally had larger estimated clonotype richness than memory subsets did. Pairwise subsampling led to the expectation that sequencing depth would affect the degree of clonotype sharing among donors. Even with the large sequencing depth, rarefaction of the sorted-subset datasets indicated that sequencing was incomplete.

For the CD8 naive samples, CD45RO-negative cells were positively selected for CCR7, yielding a CD45RA+CCR7+ population from which TemRA cells were excluded. Donors were healthy HIV-negative adults with no recently reported acute infections or vaccinations. Only Caucasian adults living in Nashville, Tennessee, USA were represented among the donors. Blood was obtained by leukapheresis, after which PBMCs were separated by Ficoll-Histopaque density gradient centrifugation and cryopreserved in liquid nitrogen vapor phase. Purity and quantity of every magnetically sorted T cell population were checked by analytical flow cytometry. Genomic DNA was isolated from each sorted fraction and quantified by UV absorbance on a Nanodrop 2000c. A note on this clone: The antigen this receptor binds is unknown. Base qualities are missing; no much larger clone stands one base away.

Using the deep immunoSEQ assay, multiplex PCR amplified TCR CDR3 regions from genomic DNA. Genomic DNA extracted from each cell subset was distributed evenly over all wells of several immunoSEQ 96-well plates, and each plate served as one replicate. For sorted subsets, around 0.2 ug of genomic DNA, equivalent to around 30,000 T cell genomes, went into each replicate PCR. The purified libraries were quantified using a Qubit 3.0 fluorometer, sized with a Bioanalyzer 2100, and then quantified again using the KAPA Library Quantification kit. A separate single-read 150-cycle Illumina NextSeq 550 flow cell was used to sequence each immunoSEQ 96-well plate. Processing in the source paper ran as follows. Because only junctional sequences without quality scores were contained in the immunoSEQ output, filtering matching that applied to full-length reads could not be performed. Sequences were annotated with PyIR, a Python wrapper for IgBLAST v1.9, using IMGT germline references to assign V/J genes and CDR3. Reads with weak V/J assignments (E-value above 1e-6), missing CDR3, stop codons, out-of-frame junctions, or ambiguous translated residues were removed. A V3J clonotype was defined by an identical inferred V gene, J gene, and CDR3 amino acid sequence. The percentage overlap between two repertoires was calculated by dividing the number of shared unique clonotypes by the size of the smaller repertoire. Repertoire richness was assessed with RTK rarefaction, the Chao1 estimator, and Recon v2.1 estimates of unobserved clonotypes. OLGA was used to compute generation probabilities for all TCRbeta clonotypes that the gDNA method yielded from a few donors. TCRdb carries this immuneACCESS record with in-frame sequences only. Its versions omit some clonotypes, under half of them owing to an unresolved V gene in the studies checked, with the rest unexplained. From that table come the V and J calls and clone size; the DNA was used to work out D and trimming. The sample contains hundreds of thousands of clones, 85% to 95% of them found a single time. The ten largest make up approximately 0.11% of the sample.

The sequencing sample was made of naive CD8+ T cells sorted from blood. The intended sense of this specimen's cell subset or site label: CD45RA+CCR7+. The clonotype originates from a woman aged 25 to 39 in good health. The V gene is TRBV9 and the J gene is TRBJ1-5; 11 central nucleotides agree with TRBD1. The base sequence is TGTGCCAGCAGCCCTCGGGACAGGGGGTTGTACAATCAGCCCCAGCATTTT. Protein translation: CASSPRDRGLYNQPQHF.